Presented here are 25 T cell receptor beta chains from one specimen sequenced in a study of T cells in Graves' hyperthyroidism and ophthalmopathy. There were TCR beta CDR3 regions amplified from RNA transcripts. First-round RT-PCR of the TCR CDR3 relied on the HTBI primer set. TCRdb redid the calling of the multiplex PCR reads with MiXCR, one entry per CDR3 protein. The data hold some 360,000 distinct CDR3 sequences, with around 13% observed a single time. Sequencing input: blood. These receptors were obtained from a woman aged 55-69 years with Graves' hyperthyroidism.

The gene calls are TRBV12-3 or TRBV12-4 and TRBJ1-2; 7 bases are shared with TRBD1. The CDR3 is made up of 15 amino acids. The V gene end was trimmed by 3 bases and the J gene end by 2 bases; junction bases not matched to a gene: 6. The CDR3 region is CASSFWGDSNYGYTF. Written as DNA, the CDR3 is TGTGCCAGCAGTTTTTGGGGGGACAGCAACTATGGCTACACCTTC.

This clonotype occurred many times. This sequence joins TRBV30 and TRBJ2-6, with 7 bases fitting TRBD2. In germline, CDR1 is GTSNPN, CDR2 SVGIG (reference sequence). The length of the CDR3 is 19 residues. J was trimmed by 1 base and V by 0 bases; bases with no gene match: 12. As DNA, the CDR3 is TGTGCCTGGAGTGTACGGCGGGGGAGGTCGTGGTCTGGGGCCAACGTCCTGACTTTC. As protein: CAWSVRRGRSWSGANVLTF.

Many counts were recorded for this clonotype. This sequence joins TRBV11-3 and TRBJ2-1; no clear D. This CDR3 comprises 13 residues. Germline V gene data show CDR1 as SGHNT and CDR2 as YENEEA. With 1 base removed from V and 9 bases from J, the gap between germline ends came to 10 bases. The CDR3, as DNA: TGTGCCAGCAGCTTAGGCTCCCACCGTGAGCAGTTCTTC. This codes for CASSLGSHREQFF.

This clonotype appeared many times. V gene TRBV18 combines with J gene TRBJ2-5; D remains ambiguous. The V gene's germline CDR1 is KGHSH and CDR2 LQKENI. V lost 3 bases, J lost 1 base, and 15 bases lay in between. The CDR3 length is 16 residues. The CDR3 protein is CASSPPRVAAQETQYF. In DNA, the CDR3 is TGTGCCAGCTCACCTCCACGAGTGGCAGCCCAAGAGACCCAGTACTTC.

This sequence joins TRBV6-2 or TRBV6-3 and TRBJ2-1, with 8 nucleotides matching TRBD2. The V gene's germline CDR1 is MNHEY and CDR2 SVGEGT. The CDR3 loop spans 16 amino acids. The V gene end was trimmed by 6 bases and the J gene end by 4 bases; junction bases not matched to a gene: 11. Here the CDR3 DNA reads TGTGCCAGCAGCTCCCCCCGGGGACTAGGGTACAATGAGCAGTTCTTC. Translated, it gives CASSSPRGLGYNEQFF.

The sample holds many counts of this clonotype. The V and J genes are TRBV20-1 and TRBJ2-7, with a weak D call TRBD2 (6 bases). CDR1 DFQATT and CDR2 SNEGSKA come from the germline V gene (reference sequence). V lost 6 bases to trimming and J lost 0 bases, with 15 bases between them. The CDR3 sequence is 14 residues long. CDR3 loop: CSARTSIASYEQYF. The CDR3, as DNA: TGCAGTGCCCGCACTAGCATCGCCTCCTACGAGCAGTACTTC.

As regards this clonotype: A much larger clone lies a single base off, so this may be a read error. The genes are TRBV2 and TRBJ2-7, with D perhaps TRBD2 (5 bases). The CDR3 consists of 12 residues. V was pared by 10 bases and J by 7 bases, with 17 bases between. Germline V gives CDR1 SNHLY, CDR2 FYNNEI. CDR3 in amino acids: CANTIAGYEQYF. CDR3 coding DNA: TGTGCCAACACCATCGCGGGTTATGAGCAGTACTTC. Full variable domain (outside the CDR3, taken from reference TRBV2 and TRBJ2-7): EPEVTQTPSHQVTQMGQEVILRCVPISNHLYFYWYRQILGQKVEFLVSFYNNEISEKSEIFDDQFSVERPDGSNFTLKIRSTKLEDSAMYFCANTIAGYEQYFGPGTRLTVT.

In its sample, this clonotype was seen many times. V gene TRBV7-2 combines with J gene TRBJ2-1; D may correspond to TRBD1 or TRBD2 (5 bases each). Germline CDR1 and CDR2: SGHTA and FQGNSA. Trimming left V 3 bases short and J 4 bases short, with 7 bases between. The CDR3 runs to 13 residues. For the CDR3, the DNA is TGTGCCAGCAGCTTGGGGGAGTACAATGAGCAGTTCTTC. This encodes CASSLGEYNEQFF.

This clonotype was found many times. The chain has TRBV6-1 and TRBJ2-7, with TRBD1 matching 9 bases. This CDR3 spans 14 amino acids. Trimming cost V 5 bases and J 5 bases; bases outside gene matches: 7. Germline values: CDR1 MNHNS, CDR2 SASEGT. CDR3 coding DNA: TGTGCCAGCAGTCCGGGACAGGGTTACCACGAGCAGTACTTC. Amino acid sequence: CASSPGQGYHEQYF.

This clonotype was found many times. The rearrangement uses TRBV6-1 and TRBJ2-1; D gene ambiguous. Germline V CDR1 and CDR2: MNHNS, SASEGT. Trimming stripped 5 bases from V and 2 bases from J, with 10 bases between. The CDR3 has 14 amino acids. The CDR3 protein is CASSLQEPYNEQFF. The CDR3 DNA sequence: TGTGCCAGCAGTTTGCAAGAACCCTACAATGAGCAGTTCTTC.

This clonotype was seen many times. V is TRBV5-1 and J is TRBJ2-1; D remains ambiguous. This CDR3 region has 12 residues. V dropped 0 bases and J dropped 8 bases, with 6 bases sitting between them. Per the germline V gene, CDR1 is SGHRS and CDR2 is YFSETQ. The CDR3 DNA reads as TGCGCCAGCAGCTTGGCAAACGATGAGCAGTTCTTC. Translated: CASSLANDEQFF.

This clonotype was detected many times. J is TRBJ2-7 and V is TRBV3-1, with TRBD2 as a possible D gene (7 bases). There are 14 residues in the CDR3. V was trimmed by 8 bases and J by 4 bases, leaving 18 bases between them. Germline CDR1 is LGHDT and CDR2 is YNNKEL (reference sequence). Written as DNA, the CDR3 is TGTGCCAGCCAAACCCGGGGGGCCCCATACGAGCAGTACTTC. It encodes CASQTRGAPYEQYF.

The chain combines TRBV25-1 with TRBJ1-2, with unresolved D. Looked up from germline, CDR1 is MGHDK and CDR2 is SYGVNS. Trimming left V 1 base short and J 7 bases short, with 10 bases between. The CDR3 is 13 residues long. CDR3 DNA sequence: TGTGCCAGCAGTGAATTTATTTCCCTTGGCTACACCTTC. Translating gives CASSEFISLGYTF.

A remark on this clonotype: This may be a read error: a much more frequent sequence differs by one nucleotide. CDR3 loop: CASSTGKPYTEAFF. The CDR3 coding sequence is TGTGCCAGTAGTACAGGGAAGCCCTACACTGAAGCTTTCTTT. The chain couples TRBV19 to TRBJ1-1, with D possibly matching TRBD1 (5 bases). This CDR3 has 14 amino acids. Germline CDR1 and CDR2: LNHDA and SQIVND (reference sequence). The V gene lost 4 bases and the J gene lost 3 bases, with 12 bases spanning the gap. Looking up the rest from reference TRBV19 and TRBJ1-1 gives the full variable domain: DGGITQSPKYLFRKEGQNVTLSCEQNLNHDAMYWYRQDPGQGLRLIYYSQIVNDFQKGDIAEGYSVSREKKESFPLTVTSAQKNPTAFYLCASSTGKPYTEAFFGQGTRLTVV.

Worth noting for this clonotype: This may be a read error: a much more frequent sequence differs by one nucleotide. This chain connects TRBV3-1 to TRBJ2-5; D might be TRBD2 (6 bases). This CDR3 is 15 amino acids long. Trimming took off 2 bases at V and 9 bases at J, with 19 bases between the two ends. Per the germline V gene, CDR1 is LGHDT and CDR2 is YNNKEL (reference sequence). Written as DNA, the CDR3 is TGTGCCAGCAGCCAACTTTCGGGAACGTGGGAGGCCCAGTACTTC. This sequence encodes CASSQLSGTWEAQYF.

In this sample, this clonotype turned up many times. The chain is built from TRBV20-1 and TRBJ2-7, with D maybe TRBD2 (5 bases). The CDR3 totals 12 residues. The germline V gene encodes CDR1 DFQATT and CDR2 SNEGSKA (reference sequence). V was trimmed by 4 bases and J by 6 bases, leaving 13 bases between them. In DNA, the CDR3 is TGCAGTGCTAACGAGGGTACCCCCGAGCAGTACTTC. It codes for CSANEGTPEQYF.

This clonotype was seen only a few times. CDR3 sequence: CSASDRDRDLGKLFF. The CDR3 nucleotides read TGCAGTGCTAGCGACCGGGACAGGGATTTGGGAAAACTGTTTTTT. The gene calls are TRBV20-1 and TRBJ1-4; 9 bases agree with TRBD1. Germline loops: CDR1 DFQATT, CDR2 SNEGSKA (reference sequence). The CDR3 loop spans 15 amino acids. Unmatched junction bases numbered 12, after V lost 3 bases and J lost 10 bases.

The genes are TRBV7-3 and TRBJ2-1, with TRBD2 identical over 9 bases. Germline trimming cut 3 bases from V and 1 base from J; bases unmatched to any gene: 4. Germline V gives CDR1 SGHTA, CDR2 FQGTGA. CDR3 size: 16 residues. The CDR3 region is CASSFSGSASYNEQFF. The CDR3 bases are TGTGCCAGCAGCTTTAGCGGGAGCGCGTCCTACAATGAGCAGTTCTTC.

In this sample, this clonotype turned up many times. The rearrangement joins TRBV11-2 to TRBJ2-7; D is undetermined. Trimming took 5 bases from V and 3 from J, leaving 17 bases between them. Germline values: CDR1 SGHAT, CDR2 FQNNGV. The CDR3 has 15 residues. The CDR3 is CASSPNPSLYYEQYF. The CDR3 bases are TGTGCCAGCAGCCCCAATCCTAGTCTCTACTACGAGCAGTACTTC.

This clonotype showed up many times. The V call is TRBV27, the J call TRBJ2-3; the D gene is possibly TRBD1 (6 bases). The CDR3 contains 16 residues. Germline V gene lookup returns CDR1 MNHEY and CDR2 SMNVEV (reference sequence). V lost 5 bases and J lost 1, with 16 bases in between. The CDR3 DNA follows: TGTGCCAGCAGTCCCGCCCCAGGGGTCGGCACAGATACGCAGTATTTT. The encoded protein is CASSPAPGVGTDTQYF.

At least ten counts were recorded for this clonotype. The chain recombines TRBV5-1 with TRBJ2-7; D might be TRBD2 (8 bases). Trimming pared 3 bases from V and 2 bases from J, leaving 24 bases between. Germline values: CDR1 SGHRS, CDR2 YFSETQ. The CDR3 spans 18 residues. CDR3 bases: TGCGCCAGCAGCTCCCGGGACAGAACACTTAGCGGGACCTACGAGCAGTACTTC. This codes for CASSSRDRTLSGTYEQYF.

This clonotype was observed at least ten times. The chain combines TRBV30 with TRBJ1-5; TRBD1 agrees at 8 bases. CDR3 length: 15 amino acids. Germline loops: CDR1 GTSNPN, CDR2 SVGIG (reference sequence). After removal of 0 bases from V and 6 bases from J, the junction contained 7 bases not matched to a gene. The CDR3 coding sequence is TGTGCCTGGAGTGTTGGGCAGGGGGCCGTTCAGCCCCAGCATTTT. Amino acids: CAWSVGQGAVQPQHF.

This clonotype appeared many times. V is TRBV20-1 and J is TRBJ2-7; 12 bases are shared with TRBD2. V lost 0 bases and J lost 4; bases outside the gene matches: 10. There are 17 residues in the CDR3. Germline V gene data show CDR1 as DFQATT and CDR2 as SNEGSKA (reference sequence). CDR3: CSARDTLAGGPGYEQYF. The CDR3 region has the DNA TGCAGTGCTAGAGATACCCTAGCGGGAGGGCCAGGTTACGAGCAGTACTTC.

This clonotype was picked up many times. The chain is built from TRBV2 and TRBJ2-1, with D perhaps TRBD1 or TRBD2 (5 bases each). Deletions cut 4 bases from V and 4 bases from J, with 11 bases between. This CDR3 comprises 14 residues. Germline CDR1 and CDR2: SNHLY and FYNNEI. CDR3 nucleotides: TGTGCCAGCAGTGGGGGACCGCTTTACAATGAGCAGTTCTTC. It specifies CASSGGPLYNEQFF.

A few counts support this clonotype. The chain carries TRBV25-1 and TRBJ2-7; 12 bases map to TRBD2. Germline loops: CDR1 MGHDK, CDR2 SYGVNS. The CDR3 extends over 14 amino acids. J was trimmed by 4 bases and V by 5 bases; bases with no gene match: 3. The chain's CDR3 is CASSKTSGSYEQYF. Written as DNA, the CDR3 is TGTGCCAGCAGTAAGACTAGCGGGAGTTACGAGCAGTACTTC.